The present entry profiles one T cell receptor (beta chain) with its context. Its target is not known. The data were produced by immunoSEQ multiplex PCR, yet TCRdb's version contains in-frame clones alone and is incomplete. The profile shows roughly 1 million clones, about 77% of them singletons. The sample belongs to a study of shared clonotypes between healthy human individuals. Turning to the study itself: With ages of 18 to 49, the donors were a couple of women and a few men.

The V end lost 1 base, the J end lost 1 base, and 9 bases lay between the germline ends. Germline V CDR1 and CDR2: SGHNT, YYREEE (reference sequence). The length of the CDR3 is 16 residues. Study outcomes and limitations: Large sequencing depth failed to make sorted-subset sequencing complete, rarefaction showed.

The sample taken for sequencing was memory CD4+ T cells sorted from blood. Noted subset: CD45RA-negative fraction. The chain employs TRBV5-4 and TRBJ2-6; TRBD1 might be the D (6 bases). The source is a man between 18 and 29 years old in good health. DNA of the CDR3: TGTGCCAGCAGCTTGACAGGGAGTTCTGGGGCCAACGTCCTGACTTTC. It specifies CASSLTGSSGANVLTF.